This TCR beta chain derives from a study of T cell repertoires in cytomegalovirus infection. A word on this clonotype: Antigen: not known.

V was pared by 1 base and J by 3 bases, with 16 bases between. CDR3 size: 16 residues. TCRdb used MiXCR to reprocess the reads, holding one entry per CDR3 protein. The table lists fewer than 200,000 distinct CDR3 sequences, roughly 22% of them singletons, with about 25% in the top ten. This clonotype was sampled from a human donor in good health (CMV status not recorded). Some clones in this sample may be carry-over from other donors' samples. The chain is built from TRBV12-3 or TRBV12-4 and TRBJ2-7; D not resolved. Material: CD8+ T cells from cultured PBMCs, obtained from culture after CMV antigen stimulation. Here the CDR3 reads CASSLVVGRNHYEQYF. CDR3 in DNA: TGTGCCAGCAGTTTAGTGGTCGGGCGGAACCACTACGAGCAGTACTTC.